This TCR beta chain is from a study of cytomegalovirus exposure and HLA in healthy donors. Primers: 60 Vbeta forward and 13 Jbeta reverse. Clones were sequenced by immunoSEQ multiplex PCR, and TCRdb holds only the in-frame ones, with some missing. The data hold about 83,000 clones, with roughly 80% observed a single time. Material: PBMCs. The clonotype comes from a woman under 40 in good health and CMV-seronegative.

The DNA of the CDR3 is TGTGCCAGCAGTGAAGCCCGGACAGGGCCCAGGAACACTGAAGCTTTCTTT. It specifies CASSEARTGPRNTEAFF. The chain combines TRBV6-1 with TRBJ1-1; 8 bases fit TRBD1. Trimming removed 0 bases from V and 1 base from J; junction bases left unmatched: 7. The V gene's germline CDR1 is MNHNS and CDR2 SASEGT. The CDR3 runs 17 residues.